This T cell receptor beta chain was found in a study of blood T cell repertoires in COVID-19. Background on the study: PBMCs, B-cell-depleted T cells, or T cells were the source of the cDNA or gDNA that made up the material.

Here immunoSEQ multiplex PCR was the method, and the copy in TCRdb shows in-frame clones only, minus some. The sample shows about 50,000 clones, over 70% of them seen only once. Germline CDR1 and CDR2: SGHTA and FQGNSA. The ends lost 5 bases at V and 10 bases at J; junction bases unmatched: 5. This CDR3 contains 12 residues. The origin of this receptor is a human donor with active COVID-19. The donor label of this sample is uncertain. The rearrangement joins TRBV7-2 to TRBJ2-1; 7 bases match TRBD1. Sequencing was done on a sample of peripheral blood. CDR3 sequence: CASSPRGREQFF. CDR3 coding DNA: TGTGCCAGCAGCCCAAGGGGGCGAGAGCAGTTCTTC.